This T cell receptor (beta chain) was found in a study of T cell repertoires in cytomegalovirus infection. At the level of the study: CMV infection together with matching HLA type was indicated by public TCR beta signatures.

TCRdb ran MiXCR on the reads and lists one entry per CDR3 protein. This sample yields approximately 400,000 distinct CDR3 sequences, of which under 40% are seen a single time; roughly 13% belongs to the top ten. The V gene lost 3 bases and the J gene lost 7 bases, with 7 bases spanning the gap. The CDR3 extends over 13 amino acids. The germline V gene has CDR1 LNHNV and CDR2 YYDKDF (reference sequence). Specimen: PBMCs. This clonotype was sampled from a human donor in good health (CMV status not recorded). Some clones in this sample may be carry-over from other donors' samples. The V gene is TRBV15, the J gene TRBJ1-6, with a possible D match to TRBD1 (5 bases). The CDR3 DNA is TGTGCCACCAGCAGTAAGGGGAATTCACCCCTCCACTTT. Its translation is CATSSKGNSPLHF.